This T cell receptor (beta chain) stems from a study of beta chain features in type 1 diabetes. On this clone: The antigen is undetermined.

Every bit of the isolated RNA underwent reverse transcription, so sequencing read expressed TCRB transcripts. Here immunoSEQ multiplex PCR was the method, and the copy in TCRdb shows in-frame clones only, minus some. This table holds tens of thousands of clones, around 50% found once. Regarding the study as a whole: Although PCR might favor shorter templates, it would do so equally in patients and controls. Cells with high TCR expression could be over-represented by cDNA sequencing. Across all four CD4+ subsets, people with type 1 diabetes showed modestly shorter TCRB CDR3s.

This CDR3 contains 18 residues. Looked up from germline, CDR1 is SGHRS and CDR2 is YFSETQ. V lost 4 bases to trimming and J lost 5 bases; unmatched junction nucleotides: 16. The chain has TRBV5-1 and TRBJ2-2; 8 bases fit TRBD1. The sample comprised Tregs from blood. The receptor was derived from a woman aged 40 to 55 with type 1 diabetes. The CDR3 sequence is CASSVLPIAGGRTGELFF. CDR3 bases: TGCGCCAGCAGCGTCCTCCCCATTGCAGGGGGCAGGACCGGGGAGCTGTTTTTT.